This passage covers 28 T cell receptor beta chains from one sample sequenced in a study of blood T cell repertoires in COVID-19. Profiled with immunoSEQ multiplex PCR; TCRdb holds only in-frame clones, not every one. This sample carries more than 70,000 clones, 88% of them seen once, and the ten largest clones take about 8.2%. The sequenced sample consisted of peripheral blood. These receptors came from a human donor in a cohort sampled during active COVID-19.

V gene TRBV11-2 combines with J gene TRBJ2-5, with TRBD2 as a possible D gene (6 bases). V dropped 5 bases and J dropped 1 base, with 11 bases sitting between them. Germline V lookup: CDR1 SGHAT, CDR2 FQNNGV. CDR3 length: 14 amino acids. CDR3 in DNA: TGTGCCAGCAGCCTACTAGCAGCCCAAGAGACCCAGTACTTC. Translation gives CASSLLAAQETQYF.

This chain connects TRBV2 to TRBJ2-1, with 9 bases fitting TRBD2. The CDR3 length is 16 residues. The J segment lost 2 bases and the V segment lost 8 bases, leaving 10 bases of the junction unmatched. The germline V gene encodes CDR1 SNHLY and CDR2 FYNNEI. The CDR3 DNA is TGTGCCAGCGTTCAGACCCGCGGGAGGGCCTACAATGAGCAGTTCTTC. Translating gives CASVQTRGRAYNEQFF.

The CDR3 coding sequence is TGCGCCAGCAGCTTGGGGGGACTAGCGGGATTCGAGCAGTACTTC. Its protein is CASSLGGLAGFEQYF. The chain links TRBV5-1 to TRBJ2-7; 13 bases fit TRBD2. J was trimmed by 6 bases and V by 0 bases; bases with no gene match: 3. The CDR3 contains 15 residues. Per the germline V gene, CDR1 is SGHRS and CDR2 is YFSETQ.

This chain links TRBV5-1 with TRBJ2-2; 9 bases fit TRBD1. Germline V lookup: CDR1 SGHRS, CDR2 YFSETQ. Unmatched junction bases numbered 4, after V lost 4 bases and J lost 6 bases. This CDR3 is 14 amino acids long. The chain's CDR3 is CASSRGQGAGELFF. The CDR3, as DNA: TGCGCCAGCAGCCGGGGACAGGGCGCCGGGGAGCTGTTTTTT. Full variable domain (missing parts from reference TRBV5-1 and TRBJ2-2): KAGVTQTPRYLIKTRGQQVTLSCSPISGHRSVSWYQQTPGQGLQFLFEYFSETQRNKGNFPGRFSGRQFSNSRSEMNVSTLELGDSALYLCASSRGQGAGELFFGEGSRLTVL.

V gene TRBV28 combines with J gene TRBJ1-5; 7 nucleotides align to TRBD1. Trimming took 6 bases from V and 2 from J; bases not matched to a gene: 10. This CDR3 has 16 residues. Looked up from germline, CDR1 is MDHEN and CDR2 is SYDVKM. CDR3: CASSRGTDFGNQPQHF. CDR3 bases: TGTGCCAGCAGCCGAGGGACAGATTTTGGCAATCAGCCCCAGCATTTT.

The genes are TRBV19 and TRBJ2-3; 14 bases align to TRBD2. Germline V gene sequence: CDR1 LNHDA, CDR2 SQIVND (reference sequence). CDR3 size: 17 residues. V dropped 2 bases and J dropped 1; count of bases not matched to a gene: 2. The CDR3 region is CASSIKTSGGGTDTQYF. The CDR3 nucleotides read TGTGCCAGTAGTATAAAGACTAGCGGGGGGGGCACAGATACGCAGTATTTT. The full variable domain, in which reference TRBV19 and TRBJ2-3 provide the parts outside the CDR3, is DGGITQSPKYLFRKEGQNVTLSCEQNLNHDAMYWYRQDPGQGLRLIYYSQIVNDFQKGDIAEGYSVSREKKESFPLTVTSAQKNPTAFYLCASSIKTSGGGTDTQYFGPGTRLTVL.

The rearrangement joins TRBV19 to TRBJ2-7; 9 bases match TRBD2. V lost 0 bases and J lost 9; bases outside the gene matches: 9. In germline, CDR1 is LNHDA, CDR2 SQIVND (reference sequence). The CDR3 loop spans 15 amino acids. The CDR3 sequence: CASSIDRAGTSRQYF. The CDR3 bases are TGTGCCAGTAGTATAGATCGAGCCGGGACTAGCAGGCAGTACTTC.

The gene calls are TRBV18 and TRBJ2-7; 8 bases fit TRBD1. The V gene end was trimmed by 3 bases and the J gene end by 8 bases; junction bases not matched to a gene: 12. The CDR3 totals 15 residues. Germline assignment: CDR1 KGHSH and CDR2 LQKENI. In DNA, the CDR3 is TGTGCCAGCTCACCGTCTCCGGACAGGGAGGTCAAGCAGTACTTC. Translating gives CASSPSPDREVKQYF.

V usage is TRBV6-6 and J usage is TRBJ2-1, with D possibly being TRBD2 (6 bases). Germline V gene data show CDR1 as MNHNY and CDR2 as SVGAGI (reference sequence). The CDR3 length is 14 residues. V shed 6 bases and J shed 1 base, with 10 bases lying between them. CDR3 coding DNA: TGTGCCAGCAGACTAGCAAGGTCCTACAATGAGCAGTTCTTC. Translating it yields CASRLARSYNEQFF.

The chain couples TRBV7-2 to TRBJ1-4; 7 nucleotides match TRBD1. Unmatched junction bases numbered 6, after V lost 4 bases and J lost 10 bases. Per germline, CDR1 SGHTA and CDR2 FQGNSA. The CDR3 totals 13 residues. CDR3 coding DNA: TGTGCCAGCAGCTCACAGGACAGGTCAAAACTGTTTTTT. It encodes CASSSQDRSKLFF.

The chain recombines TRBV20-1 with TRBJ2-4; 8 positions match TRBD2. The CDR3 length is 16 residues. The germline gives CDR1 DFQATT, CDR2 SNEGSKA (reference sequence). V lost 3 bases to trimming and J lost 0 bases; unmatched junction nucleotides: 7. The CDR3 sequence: CSASTSGVIAKNIQYF. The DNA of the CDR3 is TGCAGTGCTAGTACTAGCGGCGTAATAGCCAAAAACATTCAGTACTTC.

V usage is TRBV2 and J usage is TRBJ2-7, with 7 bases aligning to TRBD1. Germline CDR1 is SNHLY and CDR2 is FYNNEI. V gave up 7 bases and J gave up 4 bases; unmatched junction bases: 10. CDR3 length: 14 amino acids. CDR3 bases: TGTGCCAGCACCCTAGGACAGGTTCATTACGAGCAGTACTTC. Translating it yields CASTLGQVHYEQYF.

The chain's CDR3 is CASSTGTGLTRGYTF. The DNA of the CDR3 is TGCGCCAGCAGCACAGGGACAGGGTTGACGCGTGGCTACACCTTC. This chain connects TRBV5-1 to TRBJ1-2; the match to TRBD1 covers 9 bases. The CDR3 runs to 15 residues. Looked up from germline, CDR1 is SGHRS and CDR2 is YFSETQ. V was pared by 4 bases and J by 7 bases, with 11 bases of the junction left unmatched.

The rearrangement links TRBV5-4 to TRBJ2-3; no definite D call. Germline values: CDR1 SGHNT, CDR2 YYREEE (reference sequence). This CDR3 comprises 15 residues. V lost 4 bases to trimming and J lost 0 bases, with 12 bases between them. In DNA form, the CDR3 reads TGTGCCAGCAGCCCCTTCGGGTCTAGCACAGATACGCAGTATTTT. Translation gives CASSPFGSSTDTQYF.

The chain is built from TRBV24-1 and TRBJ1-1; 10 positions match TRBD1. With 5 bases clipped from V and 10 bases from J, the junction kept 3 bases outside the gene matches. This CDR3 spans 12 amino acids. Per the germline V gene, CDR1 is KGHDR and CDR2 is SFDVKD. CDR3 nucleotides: TGTGCCACCAGTGTTTGGACAGGGGGAGCTTTCTTT. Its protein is CATSVWTGGAFF.

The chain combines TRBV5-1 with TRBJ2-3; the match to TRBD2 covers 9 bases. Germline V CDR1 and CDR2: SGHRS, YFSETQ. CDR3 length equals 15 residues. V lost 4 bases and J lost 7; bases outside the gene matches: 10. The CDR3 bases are TGCGCCAGCAGCCCCGGGACTAGCACATCCCATACGCAGTATTTT. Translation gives CASSPGTSTSHTQYF.

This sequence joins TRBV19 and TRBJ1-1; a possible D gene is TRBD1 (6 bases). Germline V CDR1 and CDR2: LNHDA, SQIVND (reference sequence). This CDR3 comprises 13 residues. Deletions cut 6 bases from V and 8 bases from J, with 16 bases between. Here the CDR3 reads CASSRRGLEEAFF. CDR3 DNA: TGTGCCAGTAGCCGCAGGGGATTAGAAGAAGCTTTCTTT.

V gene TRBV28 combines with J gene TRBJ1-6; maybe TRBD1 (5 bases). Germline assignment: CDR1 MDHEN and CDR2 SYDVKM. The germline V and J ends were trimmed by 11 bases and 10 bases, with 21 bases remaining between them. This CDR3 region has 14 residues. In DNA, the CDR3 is TGTGCCGTGCAATTAGAGACAGAATCCTCACCCCTCCACTTT. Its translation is CAVQLETESSPLHF.

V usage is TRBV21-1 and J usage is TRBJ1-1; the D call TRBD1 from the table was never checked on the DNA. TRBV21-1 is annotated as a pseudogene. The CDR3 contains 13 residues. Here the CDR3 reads CASSKGQNTEAFF. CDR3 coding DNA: TGTGCCAGCAGCAAAGGGCAGAACACTGAAGCTTTCTTT.

The CDR3: CAWSGTGAWNYGYTF. CDR3 nucleotide sequence: TGTGCCTGGAGTGGGACAGGGGCGTGGAACTATGGCTACACCTTC. The chain combines TRBV30 with TRBJ1-2; 9 bases match TRBD1. The junction had 5 bases not matched to a gene; V was cut back by 1 base and J by 2 bases. This CDR3 contains 15 residues. Germline CDR1 and CDR2: GTSNPN and SVGIG (reference sequence).

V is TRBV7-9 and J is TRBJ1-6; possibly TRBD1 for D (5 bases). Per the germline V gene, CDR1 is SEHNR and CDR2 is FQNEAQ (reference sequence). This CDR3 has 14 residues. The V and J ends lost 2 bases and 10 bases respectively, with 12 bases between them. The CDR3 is CASSLQGSYSPLHF. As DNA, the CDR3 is TGTGCCAGCAGCTTACAGGGTTCCTACTCACCCCTCCACTTT.

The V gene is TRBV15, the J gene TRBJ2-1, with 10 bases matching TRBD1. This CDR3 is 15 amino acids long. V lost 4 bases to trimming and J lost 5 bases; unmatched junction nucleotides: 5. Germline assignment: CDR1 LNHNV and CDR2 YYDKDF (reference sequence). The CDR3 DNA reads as TGTGCCACCAGCATAGGGACAGGGGTGAACAATGAGCAGTTCTTC. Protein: CATSIGTGVNNEQFF.

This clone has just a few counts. CDR3 sequence (DNA): TGTGCCAGCAGCCTAAGTGGGCGGGAGGCCTCCTACGAGCAGTACTTC. Translation gives CASSLSGREASYEQYF. The chain joins TRBV4-2 to TRBJ2-7; TRBD2 matches 8 bases. The V segment lost 4 bases and the J segment 0 bases; nucleotides outside the gene matches: 8. Germline assignment: CDR1 LGHNA and CDR2 YNFKEQ. This CDR3 spans 16 amino acids.

The CDR3 loop reads CASRGSMNTEAFF. CDR3 sequence (DNA): TGTGCCAGCCGGGGGAGCATGAACACTGAAGCTTTCTTT. This chain uses TRBV27 with TRBJ1-1; possibly TRBD1 for D (5 bases). V shed 8 bases and J shed 0 bases, with 10 bases lying between them. This CDR3 is built from 13 residues. The germline V gene has CDR1 MNHEY and CDR2 SMNVEV (reference sequence).

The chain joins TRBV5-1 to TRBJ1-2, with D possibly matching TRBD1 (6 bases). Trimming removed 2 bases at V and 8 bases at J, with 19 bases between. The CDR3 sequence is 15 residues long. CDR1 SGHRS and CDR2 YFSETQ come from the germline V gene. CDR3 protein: CASSLQGGGSNGYTF. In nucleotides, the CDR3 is TGCGCCAGCAGCTTACAGGGAGGGGGGTCGAACGGCTACACCTTC.

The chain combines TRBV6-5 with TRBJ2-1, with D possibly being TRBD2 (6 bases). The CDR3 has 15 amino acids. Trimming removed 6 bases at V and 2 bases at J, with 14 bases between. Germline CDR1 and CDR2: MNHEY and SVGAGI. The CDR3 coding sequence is TGTGCCAGCAGGGCAACCGGGAGCACCTACAATGAGCAGTTCTTC. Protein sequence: CASRATGSTYNEQFF.

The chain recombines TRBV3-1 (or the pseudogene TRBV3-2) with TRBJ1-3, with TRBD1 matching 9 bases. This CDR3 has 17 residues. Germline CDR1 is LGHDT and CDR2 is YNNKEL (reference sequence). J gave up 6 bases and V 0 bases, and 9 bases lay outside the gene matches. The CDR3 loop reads CASSQESGQGFVNTIYF. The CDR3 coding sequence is TGTGCCAGCAGCCAAGAAAGTGGACAGGGGTTTGTAAACACCATATATTTT.

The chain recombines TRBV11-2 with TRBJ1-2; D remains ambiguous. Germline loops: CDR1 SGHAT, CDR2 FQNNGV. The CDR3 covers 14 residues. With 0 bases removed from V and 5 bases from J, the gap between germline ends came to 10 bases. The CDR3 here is CASSLESQVYGYTF. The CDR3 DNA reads TGTGCCAGCAGCTTAGAATCCCAGGTTTATGGCTACACCTTC.